This TCR beta chain stems from a study of cytomegalovirus exposure and HLA in healthy donors. The study ran its PCR with 60 Vbeta and 13 Jbeta primers. Per the original data handling: A later analysis tallied some 80 million unique TCR beta chains, 9.5 million to 14 million of them shared. TCRdb keeps only in-frame clones here, not all; method: immunoSEQ multiplex PCR. Clone size and V and J calls were adopted from that table, with D and trimming inferred from the DNA. The sample holds under 65,000 clones. As regards this clone: Its target is not known.

V gave up 4 bases and J gave up 5 bases, with 10 bases separating them. CDR3 size: 14 residues. CDR1 is SGHDT, CDR2 YYEEEE, per germline. Points from the study as a whole: The authors enumerated over 150 TCR beta chains as linked to cytomegalovirus. Being productive about 87% or about 30% of the time was typical of most TCR beta V segments in an earlier analysis.

Every donor was a healthy person donating bone marrow. Sequencing was done on a sample of PBMCs. The rearrangement links TRBV5-6 to TRBJ1-6, with a possible D match to TRBD1 (6 bases). The source is a woman aged 40 to 50 in good health and CMV-seronegative. The CDR3 sequence: CASSVGQNNSPLHF. CDR3 DNA sequence: TGTGCCAGCAGCGTGGGACAAAATAATTCACCCCTCCACTTT.